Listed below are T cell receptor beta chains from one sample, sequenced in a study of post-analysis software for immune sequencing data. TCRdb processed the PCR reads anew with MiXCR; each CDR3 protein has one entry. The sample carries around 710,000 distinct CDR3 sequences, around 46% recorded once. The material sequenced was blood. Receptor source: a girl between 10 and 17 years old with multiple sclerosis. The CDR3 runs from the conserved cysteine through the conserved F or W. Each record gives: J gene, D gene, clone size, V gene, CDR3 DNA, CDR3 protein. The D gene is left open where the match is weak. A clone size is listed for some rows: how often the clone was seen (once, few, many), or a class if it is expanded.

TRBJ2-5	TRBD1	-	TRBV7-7	TGTGCTAGCAGCCGGACAGGGGGCCATGGGGAGACCCAGTACTTC	CASSRTGGHGETQYF
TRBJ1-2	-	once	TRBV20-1	TGCAGTGCTAGAGAACAGATTCAAAACTATGGCTACACCTTC	CSAREQIQNYGYTF
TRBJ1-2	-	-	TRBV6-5	TGTGCCAGCAGTTACCTAAAGACAGATAACTATGGCTACACCTTC	CASSYLKTDNYGYTF
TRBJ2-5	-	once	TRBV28	TGTGCCGGCAGTTACACTCAAGAGACCCAGTACTTC	CAGSYTQETQYF
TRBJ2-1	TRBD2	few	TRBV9	TGTGCCAGCAGCGGGCTAGCGGCAGACGGGGAGCAGTTCTTC	CASSGLAADGEQFF
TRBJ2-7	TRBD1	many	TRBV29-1	TGCAGCGTTGAAGCCGGACAGGGCATGTACGAGCAGTACTTC	CSVEAGQGMYEQYF
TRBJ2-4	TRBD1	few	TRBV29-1	TGCAGCGTTGGAGGGGGCTTGGGCATTCAGTACTTC	CSVGGGLGIQYF
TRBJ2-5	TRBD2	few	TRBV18	TGTGCCAGCTCATCGGTAGCGGGAGGAGAGACCCAGTACTTC	CASSSVAGGETQYF
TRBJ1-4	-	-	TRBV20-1	TGCAGTGCTAGAGCGGCCCGGGCTAATGAAAAACTGTTTTTT	CSARAARANEKLFF
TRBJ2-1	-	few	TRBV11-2	TGTGCCAGCAGCTTAGGCCGTCCTTTCAATGAGCAGTTCTTC	CASSLGRPFNEQFF
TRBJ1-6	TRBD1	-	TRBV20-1	TGCAGTGTAAAGGCAGGGGGGAATTCACCCCTCCACTTT	CSVKAGGNSPLHF
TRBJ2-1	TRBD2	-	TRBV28	TGTGCCAGCAGTTTACCAGCGGGAGGCGTAGGTGAGCAGTTCTTC	CASSLPAGGVGEQFF
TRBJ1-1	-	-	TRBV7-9	TGTGCCAGCAGCGTAATACAGGGGAACACTGAAGCTTTCTTT	CASSVIQGNTEAFF
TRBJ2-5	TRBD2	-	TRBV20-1	TGCAGTGCTAAATCTAGCCGAAGCGGGAAGACCCAGTACTTC	CSAKSSRSGKTQYF
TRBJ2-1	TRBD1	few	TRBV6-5	TGTGCCAGCAGACTCGACAGGGTCTCCTACAATGAGCAGTTCTTC	CASRLDRVSYNEQFF
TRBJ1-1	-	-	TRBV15	TGTGCCACCAGCAGAGAACCGAGGGTCGACACTGAAGCTTTCTTT	CATSREPRVDTEAFF
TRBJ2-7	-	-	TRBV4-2	TGTGCCAGCAGCCAAGATGCCCAGCAGGGGTACGAGCAGTACTTC	CASSQDAQQGYEQYF
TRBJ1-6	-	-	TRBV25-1	TGTGCCAGCAGGGTCGGCTCCTATAATTCACCCCTCCACTTT	CASRVGSYNSPLHF
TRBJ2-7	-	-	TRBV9	TGTGCCAGCAGCGTAGCGGTCGGAACCTACGAGCAGTACTTC	CASSVAVGTYEQYF
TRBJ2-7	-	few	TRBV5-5	TGTGCCAGCAGCTTGGTAGGGGAACGACTTCCGTCGTACTTC	CASSLVGERLPSYF
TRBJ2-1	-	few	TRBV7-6	TGTGCCAGCAGCTCGGGACTCTTACTCTACAATGAGCAGTTCTTC	CASSSGLLLYNEQFF
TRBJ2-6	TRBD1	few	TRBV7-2	TGTGCCAGCAGCTTTATACAGGGGGTTAGCTCTGGGGCCAACGTCCTGACTTTC	CASSFIQGVSSGANVLTF
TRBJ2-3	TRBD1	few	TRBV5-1	TGCGCCAGCACCGACGGGACAGGGGACTCCACAGATACGCAGTATTTT	CASTDGTGDSTDTQYF
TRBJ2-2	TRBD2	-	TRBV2	TGTGCCAGCAGCGTAGCGGGAGGGCCCGGGGAGCTGTTTTTT	CASSVAGGPGELFF
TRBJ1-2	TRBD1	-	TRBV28	TGTGCCAGCAGTTTAAATCCGGGGCGCGGACAGGAGCTGAACTATGGCTACACCTTC	CASSLNPGRGQELNYGYTF
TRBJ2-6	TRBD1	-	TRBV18	TGTGCCAGCCTCATCCGGGACAGCCACCTGACTTTC	CASLIRDSHLTF
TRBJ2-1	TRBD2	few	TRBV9	TGTGCCAGCGGCCTAGCGGCCTACAATGAGCAGTTCTTC	CASGLAAYNEQFF
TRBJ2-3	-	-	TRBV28	TGTGCCAGCAGAACTGGACCTACAGATACGCAGTATTTT	CASRTGPTDTQYF